This passage covers 29 T cell receptor beta chains from one sample sequenced in a study of graft-versus-host responses after intestinal transplantation. The assay was immunoSEQ multiplex PCR, and TCRdb's table has in-frame clones only and misses some. This table holds 9,400 or so clones, about 32% found once. The sample here was alloreactive CD4+ T cells from a mixed lymphocyte reaction culture, taken before intestinal transplant. The subset denotes: CFSE-low proliferating T cells sorted from roughly six-day pre-transplant mixed lymphocyte reaction (GvH or HvG direction). The source is a human patient who received an intestinal transplant.

The rearrangement uses TRBV18 and TRBJ2-6; TRBD1 matches at 8 bases. This CDR3 spans 17 amino acids. Looked up from germline, CDR1 is KGHSH and CDR2 is LQKENI. After removal of 2 bases from V and 0 bases from J, the junction contained 3 bases not matched to a gene. The CDR3 DNA reads as TGTGCCAGCTCACCAACAGGGGGTAGCTCTGGGGCCAACGTCCTGACTTTC. Protein product: CASSPTGGSSGANVLTF.

This clone turned up a few times. J is TRBJ2-3 and V is TRBV5-1; D unresolved. Trimming took 0 bases from V and 2 from J, leaving 7 bases between them. The CDR3 length is 14 residues. Germline CDR1 is SGHRS and CDR2 is YFSETQ. The CDR3 DNA reads as TGCGCCAGCAGCTTGGGGGCGATCACAGATACGCAGTATTTT. Its protein product is CASSLGAITDTQYF.

This clone was seen more than once but under ten times. The chain is built from TRBV5-1 and TRBJ2-7; TRBD1 matches 9 bases. This CDR3 is 14 amino acids long. The V and J ends lost 5 bases and 3 bases, in that order; junction bases with no gene match: 6. CDR1 is SGHRS, CDR2 YFSETQ, per germline. As DNA, the CDR3 is TGCGCCAGCAGTTCGGGACAGGGTATCTACGAGCAGTACTTC. It codes for CASSSGQGIYEQYF.

This chain joins TRBV9 and TRBJ2-3; D ambiguous. Looked up from germline, CDR1 is SGDLS and CDR2 is YYNGEE. V was clipped by 4 bases and J by 4 bases, with 4 bases between them. This CDR3 is 11 amino acids long. The CDR3 DNA sequence: TGTGCCAGCAGCAGAGCAGATACGCAGTATTTT. Residues: CASSRADTQYF.

DNA for the CDR3: TGTGCCAGCAGCGCCCGGGGGGAGCTGTTTTTT. Translated, it gives CASSARGELFF. The rearrangement uses TRBV7-3 and TRBJ2-2, with D unresolved. Deletions cut 5 bases from V and 8 bases from J, with 6 bases between. Germline lookup yields CDR1 SGHTA and CDR2 FQGTGA. This CDR3 comprises 11 residues.

This clone was observed a handful of times. The chain links TRBV28 to TRBJ1-3, with D perhaps matching TRBD1 (5 bases). The CDR3 consists of 14 residues. CDR1 is MDHEN, CDR2 SYDVKM, per germline. V lost 6 bases and J lost 8, with 17 bases in between. This chain's CDR3 is CASSLSGTFDTIYF. Written as DNA, the CDR3 is TGTGCCAGCAGCCTATCCGGGACTTTCGACACCATATATTTT. Full variable domain (missing parts from reference TRBV28 and TRBJ1-3): DVKVTQSSRYLVKRTGEKVFLECVQDMDHENMFWYRQDPGLGLRLIYFSYDVKMKEKGDIPEGYSVSREKKERFSLILESASTNQTSMYLCASSLSGTFDTIYFGEGSWLTVV.

By frequency in the sample, this clone is medium-sized. The chain couples TRBV6-6 to TRBJ1-3, with D possibly TRBD1 on 5 matching bases. V was cut by 2 bases and J by 2 bases, with 7 bases left in between. The germline V gene has CDR1 MNHNY and CDR2 SVGAGI (reference sequence). CDR3 length: 14 residues. CDR3 loop: CASSYGAAGNTIYF. The CDR3 DNA follows: TGTGCCAGCAGTTACGGGGCAGCTGGAAACACCATATATTTT.

The V gene is TRBV5-1, the J gene TRBJ2-3; 11 bases fit TRBD2. The CDR3 is made up of 18 amino acids. The V and J ends lost 0 bases and 3 bases, in that order; junction bases with no gene match: 9. Germline lookup yields CDR1 SGHRS and CDR2 YFSETQ. The CDR3 here is CASSLAPTSGSFTDTQYF. CDR3 DNA sequence: TGCGCCAGCAGCTTGGCTCCTACTAGCGGGAGTTTTACAGATACGCAGTATTTT.

The gene calls are TRBV28 and TRBJ2-1; 8 positions agree with TRBD1. This CDR3 comprises 15 residues. Germline lookup yields CDR1 MDHEN and CDR2 SYDVKM. With V trimmed by 6 bases and J by 1 base, 5 bases remained unmatched. The CDR3 here is CASSHGDRSYNEQFF. The CDR3 nucleotides read TGTGCCAGCAGCCACGGGGACAGGTCCTACAATGAGCAGTTCTTC.

The chain links TRBV6-5 to TRBJ2-7, with 8 bases identical to TRBD2. Germline loops: CDR1 MNHEY, CDR2 SVGAGI. The CDR3 totals 15 residues. Germline trimming cut 2 bases from V and 2 bases from J; bases unmatched to any gene: 5. The CDR3 protein is CASSYRGSGTYEQYF. As DNA, the CDR3 is TGTGCCAGCAGTTACAGGGGTAGCGGGACCTACGAGCAGTACTTC.

The rearrangement links TRBV19 to TRBJ2-2; the D is unclear. This CDR3 contains 12 residues. Germline-derived CDR1 and CDR2 are LNHDA and SQIVND (reference sequence). V was clipped by 8 bases and J by 3 bases, with 7 bases between them. CDR3 protein: CASGEDTGELFF. DNA of the CDR3: TGTGCCAGTGGAGAGGACACCGGGGAGCTGTTTTTT. The whole variable domain, remainder taken from reference TRBV19 and TRBJ2-2, is DGGITQSPKYLFRKEGQNVTLSCEQNLNHDAMYWYRQDPGQGLRLIYYSQIVNDFQKGDIAEGYSVSREKKESFPLTVTSAQKNPTAFYLCASGEDTGELFFGEGSRLTVL.

This clone was counted only a few times. The chain combines TRBV5-1 with TRBJ2-3, with 11 bases that match TRBD2. Looked up from germline, CDR1 is SGHRS and CDR2 is YFSETQ. The CDR3 has 16 amino acids. The junction had 8 bases not matched to a gene; V was cut back by 4 bases and J by 4 bases. CDR3 DNA: TGCGCCAGCAGCCCGAACCCGGGACTAGCGGCAGATACGCAGTATTTT. This codes for CASSPNPGLAADTQYF.

The genes are TRBV2 and TRBJ1-2; tentative D call: TRBD1 (5 bases). This CDR3 region has 13 residues. The germline V gene has CDR1 SNHLY and CDR2 FYNNEI. Trimming left V 3 bases short and J 4 bases short, with 9 bases between. CDR3 nucleotides: TGTGCCAGCAGTGACAGGGCGCGCTATGGCTACACCTTC. It specifies CASSDRARYGYTF.

This sequence joins TRBV6-6 and TRBJ2-1, with TRBD2 as a possible D gene (6 bases). Trimming removed 4 bases from V and 10 bases from J, with 14 bases in between. The CDR3 extends over 13 amino acids. From germline, CDR1 is MNHNY and CDR2 SVGAGI (reference sequence). The CDR3 loop reads CASSSGTPPEQFF. The CDR3 nucleotides read TGTGCCAGCAGTTCCGGGACTCCCCCAGAGCAGTTCTTC.

The chain links TRBV30 to TRBJ1-2; no reliable D call. The V gene's germline CDR1 is GTSNPN and CDR2 SVGIG (reference sequence). This CDR3 comprises 14 residues. Trimming cost V 4 bases and J 8 bases, with 20 bases left between them. CDR3 sequence: CAWTTDTLVAGYTF. DNA of the CDR3: TGTGCCTGGACCACAGACACCCTGGTTGCCGGCTACACCTTC.

V gene TRBV5-4 combines with J gene TRBJ2-1; 9 positions agree with TRBD1. The CDR3 has 19 amino acids. The germline V gene encodes CDR1 SGHNT and CDR2 YYREEE (reference sequence). Trimming cost V 4 bases and J 6 bases; bases outside gene matches: 20. The CDR3 DNA sequence: TGTGCCAGCAGCACCAAACGACGGACCGGGACAGGGAATCCCAATGAGCAGTTCTTC. Amino acid sequence: CASSTKRRTGTGNPNEQFF. Filled out from reference TRBV5-4 and TRBJ2-1, the complete variable domain reads ETGVTQSPTHLIKTRGQQVTLRCSSQSGHNTVSWYQQALGQGPQFIFQYYREEENGRGNFPPRFSGLQFPNYSSELNVNALELDDSALYLCASSTKRRTGTGNPNEQFFGPGTRLTVL.

This clone was seen only a few times. The chain combines TRBV5-6 with TRBJ2-1; a weak D match, TRBD2 (6 bases). Per germline, CDR1 SGHDT and CDR2 YYEEEE. The length of the CDR3 is 13 residues. The germline V and J ends were trimmed by 1 base and 7 bases, with 9 bases remaining between them. The CDR3: CASSLPGSNEQFF. The DNA of the CDR3 is TGTGCCAGCAGCTTGCCCGGGAGTAATGAGCAGTTCTTC. Together with reference TRBV5-6 and TRBJ2-1, the CDR3 gives the full variable domain: DAGVTQSPTHLIKTRGQQVTLRCSPKSGHDTVSWYQQALGQGPQFIFQYYEEEERQRGNFPDRFSGHQFPNYSSELNVNALLLGDSALYLCASSLPGSNEQFFGPGTRLTVL.

The V gene is TRBV6-5, the J gene TRBJ1-2, with 9 bases identical to TRBD1. Germline assignment: CDR1 MNHEY and CDR2 SVGAGI. CDR3 size: 15 residues. Unmatched junction bases numbered 11, after V lost 5 bases and J lost 7 bases. DNA of the CDR3: TGTGCCAGCAGTATCCGGGACAGGGTACGCTTTGGCTACACCTTC. It is translated as CASSIRDRVRFGYTF.

This clone was picked up a small number of times. The chain links TRBV18 to TRBJ1-3; D is uncertain. V was pared by 3 bases and J by 0 bases, with 12 bases between. Germline CDR1 reads KGHSH; CDR2 reads LQKENI. CDR3 length equals 16 residues. The CDR3 nucleotides are TGTGCCAGCTCACCCCTCGACACTGACTCTGGAAACACCATATATTTT. Translating gives CASSPLDTDSGNTIYF.

This sequence joins TRBV10-3 and TRBJ2-1; TRBD2 matches at 7 bases. Germline V gene lookup returns CDR1 ENHRY and CDR2 SYGVKD. There are 15 residues in the CDR3. Losses at the gene ends were 3 bases for V and 0 bases for J; bases not matched to a gene: 2. CDR3 protein: CAISDRGSSYNEQFF. CDR3 DNA sequence: TGTGCCATCAGTGACCGCGGGAGCTCCTACAATGAGCAGTTCTTC.

Only one count was recorded for this clone. V usage is TRBV7-9 and J usage is TRBJ2-7, with D possibly matching TRBD1 (5 bases). In germline, CDR1 is SEHNR, CDR2 FQNEAQ (reference sequence). The CDR3 loop spans 16 amino acids. With 5 bases removed from V and 5 bases from J, the gap between germline ends came to 22 bases. The DNA for the CDR3 is TGTGCCAGCAGCCCTCAGTCAGGGTGGTTAATACACGAGCAGTACTTC. It yields the protein CASSPQSGWLIHEQYF.

This clone occurred once. The chain combines TRBV10-3 with TRBJ2-3; D gene uncertain. The CDR3 is 13 residues long. Trimming stripped 11 bases from V and 2 bases from J, with 14 bases between. The germline CDR1 and CDR2 sequences are ENHRY and SYGVKD. CDR3 amino acids: CASAVSNTDTQYF. The CDR3 coding sequence is TGTGCCTCGGCGGTATCTAACACAGATACGCAGTATTTT.

This chain uses TRBV7-9 with TRBJ1-2; 9 bases match TRBD1. CDR1 SEHNR and CDR2 FQNEAQ come from the germline V gene (reference sequence). V trimming: 2 bases; J trimming: 8 bases; junction bases outside the gene matches: 3. The length of the CDR3 is 13 residues. The CDR3 is CASSLRTGVGYTF. Here the CDR3 DNA reads TGTGCCAGCAGCTTACGGACAGGGGTGGGCTACACCTTC.

This clone occurred a few times. The rearrangement links TRBV29-1 to TRBJ2-1, with 9 bases identical to TRBD2. The CDR3 spans 15 residues. Looked up from germline, CDR1 is SQVTM and CDR2 is ANQGSEA. Trimming removed 4 bases from V and 9 bases from J; junction bases left unmatched: 13. CDR3 loop: CSVGARGLALGEQFF. The CDR3 nucleotides read TGCAGCGTTGGGGCTCGGGGACTAGCTCTTGGTGAGCAGTTCTTC.

The table lists this clone with a few counts. The chain joins TRBV6-5 to TRBJ2-7; tentative D call: TRBD2 (5 bases). CDR1 and CDR2 from the germline V gene are MNHEY and SVGAGI. The CDR3 is made up of 12 amino acids. The V and J ends lost 8 bases and 0 bases respectively, with 8 bases between them. Here the CDR3 DNA reads TGTGCCAGCGGGAGCCGCTCCTACGAGCAGTACTTC. Amino acid sequence: CASGSRSYEQYF.

This clone was detected only a few times. This sequence joins TRBV15 and TRBJ1-5; 7 nucleotides line up with TRBD1. The germline V gene encodes CDR1 LNHNV and CDR2 YYDKDF (reference sequence). The CDR3 extends over 15 amino acids. Trimming removed 3 bases from V and 4 bases from J; junction bases left unmatched: 6. The CDR3 DNA reads as TGTGCCACCAGCAGGGACAGGATTCCGAATCAGCCCCAGCATTTT. It specifies CATSRDRIPNQPQHF.

This clone was counted only a few times. The V and J genes are TRBV18 and TRBJ2-7, with 9 bases lining up with TRBD1. This CDR3 is 15 amino acids long. J lost 7 bases, V lost 3 bases, and 10 bases had no gene match. Looked up from germline, CDR1 is KGHSH and CDR2 is LQKENI. The CDR3 sequence is CASSPGQGPYVEQYF. The CDR3 bases are TGTGCCAGCTCACCGGGACAGGGTCCCTACGTAGAGCAGTACTTC.

This clone is classed as medium-sized (0.01 to 0.1%). The chain combines TRBV5-6 with TRBJ2-7; weak D call: TRBD2 (6 bases). V lost 0 bases, J lost 8 bases, and 15 bases lay in between. In germline, CDR1 is SGHDT, CDR2 YYEEEE. The CDR3 consists of 14 residues. CDR3 sequence: CASSLEGGFSKQYF. The CDR3 nucleotides read TGTGCCAGCAGCTTGGAAGGAGGGTTTAGTAAGCAGTACTTC.

The V gene is TRBV14, the J gene TRBJ1-3; 9 bases are a match to TRBD1. V dropped 4 bases and J dropped 1; count of bases not matched to a gene: 8. CDR3 length: 17 residues. Germline V gene data show CDR1 as SGHDN and CDR2 as FVKESK. CDR3 bases: TGTGCCAGCAGCCTTCCGGGACAGGGCAGATCTGGAAACACCATATATTTT. It codes for CASSLPGQGRSGNTIYF.